This record concerns one TCR beta chain sequence. These data come from a study of blood T cell repertoires in COVID-19. Study summary: Spain, Italy and the United States supplied samples that represented acute and convalescent COVID-19. PBMCs, B-cell-depleted T cells, or T cells provided the cDNA or gDNA that made up the material.

Original handling: By means of reference gene primer amplification, nucleated cell counts were estimated. The assay was immunoSEQ multiplex PCR, and TCRdb's table has in-frame clones only and misses some. Clone size and the V and J calls come from that table; the DNA yielded D and trimming. This sample yields tens of thousands of clones, of which around 93% are seen a single time; more than 8% belongs to the top ten. With 4 bases clipped from V and 2 bases from J, the junction kept 6 bases outside the gene matches. The CDR3 is made up of 15 amino acids. Germline lookup yields CDR1 MDHEN and CDR2 SYDVKM.

V is TRBV28 and J is TRBJ2-3, with 7 bases aligning to TRBD1. Material for sequencing was peripheral blood. The TCR sequence derives from a human donor with active COVID-19. The donor label of this sample is uncertain. CDR3 DNA: TGTGCCAGCAGTTCGGCCGGGACAGACACAGATACGCAGTATTTT. Its protein product is CASSSAGTDTDTQYF.